This T cell receptor (beta chain) was identified during a study of cytotoxic CD8 clonotypes in ibrutinib-treated CLL. Germline-derived CDR1 and CDR2 are KGHSH and LQKENI. The length of the CDR3 is 12 residues. Deletions cut 2 bases from V and 4 bases from J, with 3 bases between. Some clones are missing from TCRdb's copy, which holds only in-frame ones; the method was immunoSEQ multiplex PCR. The sample gives some 130,000 clones, 75% to 95% of which show up once; more than 10% is in the top ten. This receptor was taken from a human donor with chronic lymphocytic leukemia. Sequencing was performed on PBMCs, taken after 12 months of ibrutinib treatment. The chain recombines TRBV18 with TRBJ1-5, with D uncertain. CDR3 loop: CASSPENQPQHF. The DNA of the CDR3 is TGTGCCAGCTCACCAGAGAATCAGCCCCAGCATTTT.